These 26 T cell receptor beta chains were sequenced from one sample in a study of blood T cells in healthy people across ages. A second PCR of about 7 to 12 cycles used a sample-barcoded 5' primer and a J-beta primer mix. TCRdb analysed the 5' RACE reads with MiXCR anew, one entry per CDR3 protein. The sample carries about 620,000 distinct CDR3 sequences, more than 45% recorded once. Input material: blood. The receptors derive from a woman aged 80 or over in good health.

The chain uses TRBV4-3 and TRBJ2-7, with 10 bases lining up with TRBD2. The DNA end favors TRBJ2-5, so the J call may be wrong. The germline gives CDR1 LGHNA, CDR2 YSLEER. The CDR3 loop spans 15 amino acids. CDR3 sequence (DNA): TGCGCCAGCAGCCAAACTAGCGGGGTAGGGGAGACCCAGTACTTC. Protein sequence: CASSQTSGVGETQYF.

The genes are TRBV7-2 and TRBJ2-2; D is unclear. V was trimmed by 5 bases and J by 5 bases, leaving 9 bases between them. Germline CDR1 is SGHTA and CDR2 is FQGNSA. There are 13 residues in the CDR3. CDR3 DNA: TGTGCCAGCAGCGAGTCCTGGACCGGGGAGCTGTTTTTT. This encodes CASSESWTGELFF.

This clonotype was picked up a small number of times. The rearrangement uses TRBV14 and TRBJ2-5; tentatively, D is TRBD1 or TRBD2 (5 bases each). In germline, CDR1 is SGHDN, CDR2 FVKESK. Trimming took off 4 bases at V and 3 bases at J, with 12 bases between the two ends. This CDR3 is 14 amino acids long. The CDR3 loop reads CASSLRGAEETQYF. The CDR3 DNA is TGTGCCAGCAGCCTTCGAGGGGCGGAAGAGACCCAGTACTTC.

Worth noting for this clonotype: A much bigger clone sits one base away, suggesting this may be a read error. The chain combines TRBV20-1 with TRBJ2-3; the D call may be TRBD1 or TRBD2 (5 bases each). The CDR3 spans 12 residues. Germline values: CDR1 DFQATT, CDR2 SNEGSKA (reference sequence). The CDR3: CRARGDGDTQYF. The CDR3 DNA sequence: TGCAGGGCTAGAGGGGACGGAGATACGCAGTATTTT.

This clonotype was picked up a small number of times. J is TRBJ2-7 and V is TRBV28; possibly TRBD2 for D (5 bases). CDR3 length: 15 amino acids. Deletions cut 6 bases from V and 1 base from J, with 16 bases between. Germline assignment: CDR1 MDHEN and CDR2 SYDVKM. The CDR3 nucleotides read TGTGCCAGCAGGCCCGGGGTGAGTTGGTCCTACGAGCAGTACTTC. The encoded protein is CASRPGVSWSYEQYF.

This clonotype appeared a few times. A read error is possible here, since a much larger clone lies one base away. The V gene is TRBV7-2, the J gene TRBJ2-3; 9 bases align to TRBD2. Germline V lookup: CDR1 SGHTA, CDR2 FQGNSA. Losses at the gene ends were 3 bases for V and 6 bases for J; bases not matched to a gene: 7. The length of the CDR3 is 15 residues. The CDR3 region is CASSLALAGVDTQYF. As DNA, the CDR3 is TGTGCCAGCAGCTTGGCACTAGCGGGTGTGGATACGCAGTATTTT.

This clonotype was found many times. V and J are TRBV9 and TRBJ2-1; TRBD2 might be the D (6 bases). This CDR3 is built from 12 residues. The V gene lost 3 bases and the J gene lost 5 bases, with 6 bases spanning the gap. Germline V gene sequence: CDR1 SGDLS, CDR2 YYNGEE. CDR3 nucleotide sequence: TGTGCCAGCAGCGCGGGGGACAATGAGCAGTTCTTC. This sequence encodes CASSAGDNEQFF.

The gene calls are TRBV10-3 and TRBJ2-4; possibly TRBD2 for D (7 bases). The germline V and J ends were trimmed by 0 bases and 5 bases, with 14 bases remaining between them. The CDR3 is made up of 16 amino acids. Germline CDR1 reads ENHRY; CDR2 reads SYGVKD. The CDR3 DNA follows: TGTGCCATCAGTGAGTCGGGGGGGCTGGTAGAAAACATTCAGTACTTC. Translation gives CAISESGGLVENIQYF.

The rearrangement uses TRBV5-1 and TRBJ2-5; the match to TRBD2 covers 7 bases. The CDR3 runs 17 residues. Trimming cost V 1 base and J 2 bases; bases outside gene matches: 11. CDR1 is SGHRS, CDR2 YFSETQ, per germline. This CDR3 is CASSLHEPGLSQETQYF. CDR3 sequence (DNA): TGCGCCAGCAGCTTGCACGAACCGGGACTAAGTCAAGAGACCCAGTACTTC.

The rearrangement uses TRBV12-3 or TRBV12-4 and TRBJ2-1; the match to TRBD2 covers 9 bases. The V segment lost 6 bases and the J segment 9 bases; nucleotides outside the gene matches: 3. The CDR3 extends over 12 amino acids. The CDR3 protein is CASRIAGAEQFF. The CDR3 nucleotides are TGTGCCAGCAGAATAGCGGGAGCTGAGCAGTTCTTC.

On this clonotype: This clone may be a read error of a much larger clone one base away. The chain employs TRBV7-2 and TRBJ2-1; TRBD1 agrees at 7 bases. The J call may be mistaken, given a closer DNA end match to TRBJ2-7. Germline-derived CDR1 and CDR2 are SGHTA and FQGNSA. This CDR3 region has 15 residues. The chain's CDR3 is CASSLDRGQYNEQYF. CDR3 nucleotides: TGTGCCAGCAGCTTAGACAGGGGTCAATACAATGAGCAGTACTTC.

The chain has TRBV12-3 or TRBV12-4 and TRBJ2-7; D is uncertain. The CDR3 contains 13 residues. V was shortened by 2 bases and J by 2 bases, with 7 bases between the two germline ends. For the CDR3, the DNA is TGTGCCAGCAGTTTAAGGCATGCCTACGAGCAGTACTTC. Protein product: CASSLRHAYEQYF.

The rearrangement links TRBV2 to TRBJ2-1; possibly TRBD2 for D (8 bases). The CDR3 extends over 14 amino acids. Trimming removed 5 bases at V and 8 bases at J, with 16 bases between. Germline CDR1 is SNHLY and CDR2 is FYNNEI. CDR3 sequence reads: CASSREGALDEQFF. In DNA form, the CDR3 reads TGTGCCAGCAGTCGGGAGGGGGCGTTAGATGAGCAGTTCTTC.

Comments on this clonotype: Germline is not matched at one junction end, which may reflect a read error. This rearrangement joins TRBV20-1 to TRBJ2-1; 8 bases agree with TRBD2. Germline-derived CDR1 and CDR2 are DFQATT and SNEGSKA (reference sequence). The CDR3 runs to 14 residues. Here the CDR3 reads CSASQRGGYDEQFF. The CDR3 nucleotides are TGCAGTGCTAGCCAACGGGGGGGCTACGATGAGCAGTTCTTC.

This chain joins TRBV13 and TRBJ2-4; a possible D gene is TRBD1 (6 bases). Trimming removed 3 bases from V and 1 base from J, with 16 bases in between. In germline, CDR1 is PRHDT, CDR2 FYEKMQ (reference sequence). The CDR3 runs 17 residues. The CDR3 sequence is CASSFGARGRAKNIQYF. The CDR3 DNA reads TGTGCCAGCAGCTTTGGGGCCAGGGGTCGTGCCAAAAACATTCAGTACTTC.

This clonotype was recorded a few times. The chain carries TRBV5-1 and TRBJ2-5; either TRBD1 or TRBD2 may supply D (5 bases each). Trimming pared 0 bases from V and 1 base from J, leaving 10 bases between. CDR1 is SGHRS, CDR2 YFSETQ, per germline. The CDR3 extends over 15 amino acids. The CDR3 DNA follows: TGCGCCAGCAGCTTGGGGGGACGGCTCCAAGAGACCCAGTACTTC. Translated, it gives CASSLGGRLQETQYF.

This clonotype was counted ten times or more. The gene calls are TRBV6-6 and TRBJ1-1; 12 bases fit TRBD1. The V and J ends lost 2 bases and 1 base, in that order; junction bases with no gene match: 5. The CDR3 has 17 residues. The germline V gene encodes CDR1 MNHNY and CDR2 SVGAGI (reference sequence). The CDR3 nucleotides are TGTGCCAGCAGTTACCCTGGGACAGGGGGCGCGAACACTGAAGCTTTCTTT. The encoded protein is CASSYPGTGGANTEAFF.

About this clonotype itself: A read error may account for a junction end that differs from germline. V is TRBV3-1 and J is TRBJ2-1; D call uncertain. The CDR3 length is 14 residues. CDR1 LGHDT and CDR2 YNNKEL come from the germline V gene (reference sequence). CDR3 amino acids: CASSRAPSCNEQFF. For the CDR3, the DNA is TGTGCCAGCAGCCGGGCTCCGTCCTGCAATGAGCAGTTCTTC.

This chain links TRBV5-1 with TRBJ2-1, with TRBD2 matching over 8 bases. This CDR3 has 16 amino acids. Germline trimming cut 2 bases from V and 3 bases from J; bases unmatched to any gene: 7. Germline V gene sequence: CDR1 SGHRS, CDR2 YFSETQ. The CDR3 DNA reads TGCGCCAGCAGCTTAAGGGGCGGGGGGCTCTACAATGAGCAGTTCTTC. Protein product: CASSLRGGGLYNEQFF. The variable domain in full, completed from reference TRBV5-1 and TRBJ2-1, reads KAGVTQTPRYLIKTRGQQVTLSCSPISGHRSVSWYQQTPGQGLQFLFEYFSETQRNKGNFPGRFSGRQFSNSRSEMNVSTLELGDSALYLCASSLRGGGLYNEQFFGPGTRLTVL.

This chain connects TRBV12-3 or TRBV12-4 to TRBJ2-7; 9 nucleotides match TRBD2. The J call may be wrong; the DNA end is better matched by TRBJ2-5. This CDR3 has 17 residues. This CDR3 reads CASSPRLAVAEKETQYF. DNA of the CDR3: TGTGCCAGCAGTCCTCGACTAGCGGTAGCAGAAAAAGAGACCCAGTACTTC.

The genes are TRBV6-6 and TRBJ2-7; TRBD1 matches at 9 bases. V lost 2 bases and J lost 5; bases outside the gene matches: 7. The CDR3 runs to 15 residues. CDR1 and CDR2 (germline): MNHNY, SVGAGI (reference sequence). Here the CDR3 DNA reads TGTGCCAGCAGTTACGTCCCGGGACAGGGAGACGAGCAGTACTTC. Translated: CASSYVPGQGDEQYF.

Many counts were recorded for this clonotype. The CDR3 loop reads CSARGVAGFYTQYF. The CDR3 region has the DNA TGCAGTGCCAGGGGGGTAGCGGGGTTTTATACGCAGTATTTT. The chain joins TRBV20-1 to TRBJ2-3; a weak D match, TRBD2 (8 bases). The CDR3 loop spans 14 amino acids. Per the germline V gene, CDR1 is DFQATT and CDR2 is SNEGSKA (reference sequence). Trimming pared 6 bases from V and 7 bases from J, leaving 20 bases between.

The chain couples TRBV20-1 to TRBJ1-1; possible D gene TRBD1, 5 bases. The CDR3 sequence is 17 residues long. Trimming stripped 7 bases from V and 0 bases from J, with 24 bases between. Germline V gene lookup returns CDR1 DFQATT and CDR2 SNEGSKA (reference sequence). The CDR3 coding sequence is TGCAGTGTATTCGACAGCCCGCAGGGACTCATGAACACTGAAGCTTTCTTT. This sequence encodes CSVFDSPQGLMNTEAFF.

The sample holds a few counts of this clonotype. CDR3 sequence reads: CASSLTPDLSTDTQYF. The CDR3 DNA sequence: TGTGCCAGCAGCTTAACCCCGGACCTGAGCACAGATACGCAGTATTTT. This chain links TRBV11-2 with TRBJ2-3, with D unresolved. Germline CDR1 is SGHAT and CDR2 is FQNNGV. The V end lost 2 bases, the J end lost 0 bases, and 12 bases lay between the germline ends. CDR3 length: 16 residues.

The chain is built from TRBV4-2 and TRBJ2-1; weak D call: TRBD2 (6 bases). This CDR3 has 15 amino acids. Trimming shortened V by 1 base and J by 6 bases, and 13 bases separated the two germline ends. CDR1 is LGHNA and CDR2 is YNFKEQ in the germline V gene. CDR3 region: CASSQVPGVRNEQFF. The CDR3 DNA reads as TGTGCCAGCAGCCAAGTACCGGGAGTGCGCAATGAGCAGTTCTTC.

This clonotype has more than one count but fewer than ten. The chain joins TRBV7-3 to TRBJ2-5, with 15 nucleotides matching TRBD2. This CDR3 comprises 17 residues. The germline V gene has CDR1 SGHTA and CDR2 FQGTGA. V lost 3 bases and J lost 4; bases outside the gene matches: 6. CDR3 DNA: TGTGCCAGCAGCTTGGGACTAGCGGGGGGCTACAGAGAGACCCAGTACTTC. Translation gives CASSLGLAGGYRETQYF.